Listed here are 5 T cell receptor beta chains from one sample, sequenced in a study of T cell responses to AZD1222 COVID-19 vaccine. Here immunoSEQ multiplex PCR was the method, and the copy in TCRdb shows in-frame clones only, minus some. This sample yields some 140,000 clones, of which 91% are seen a single time; 2.8% belongs to the top ten. The sample consisted of peripheral blood, taken on day 0 of AZD1222 vaccination. These receptors originate from an adult in good health.

The V call is TRBV9, the J call TRBJ2-4, with TRBD1 matching 11 bases. The CDR3 has 18 residues. V was pared by 7 bases and J by 1 base, with 13 bases of the junction left unmatched. The V gene's germline CDR1 is SGDLS and CDR2 YYNGEE. The CDR3 reads CASQGQGGGGTAKNIQYF. CDR3 coding DNA: TGTGCCAGCCAGGGACAGGGGGGAGGCGGAACCGCCAAAAACATTCAGTACTTC. The full variable domain, its missing parts supplied by reference TRBV9 and TRBJ2-4, is DSGVTQTPKHLITATGQRVTLRCSPRSGDLSVYWYQQSLDQGLQFLIQYYNGEERAKGNILERFSAQQFPDLHSELNLSSLELGDSALYFCASQGQGGGGTAKNIQYFGAGTRLSVL.

This chain joins TRBV28 and TRBJ1-3; D gene unclear. From germline, CDR1 is MDHEN and CDR2 SYDVKM. V was shortened by 5 bases and J by 4 bases, with 12 bases between the two germline ends. This CDR3 spans 14 amino acids. The CDR3 region is CASSTSGMGNTIYF. The CDR3 DNA reads TGTGCCAGCAGTACTAGCGGTATGGGAAACACCATATATTTT.

The V gene is TRBV28, the J gene TRBJ1-1; tentatively, D is TRBD1 (5 bases). The germline V gene has CDR1 MDHEN and CDR2 SYDVKM. The CDR3 sequence is 15 residues long. V was pared by 2 bases and J by 1 base, with 11 bases between. The CDR3 is CASSLRGGPNTEAFF. The CDR3 DNA reads as TGTGCCAGCAGTTTACGTGGGGGTCCGAACACTGAAGCTTTCTTT.

The V gene is TRBV11-2, the J gene TRBJ2-7; 9 bases are shared with TRBD1. Germline V gene sequence: CDR1 SGHAT, CDR2 FQNNGV. The CDR3 consists of 15 residues. Trimming removed 5 bases from V and 6 bases from J; junction bases left unmatched: 11. In nucleotides, the CDR3 is TGTGCCAGCAGCCCGCCCGGGACAGGGCGAGCCGAGCAGTACTTC. It encodes CASSPPGTGRAEQYF.

V usage is TRBV15 and J usage is TRBJ1-2, with a weak D call TRBD1 (6 bases). V lost 5 bases to trimming and J lost 6 bases, with 16 bases between them. The CDR3 runs 14 residues. The V gene's germline CDR1 is LNHNV and CDR2 YYDKDF (reference sequence). The CDR3 sequence is CATSPRGGLDGYTF. The CDR3 nucleotides are TGTGCCACCAGCCCTAGGGGGGGGCTTGATGGCTACACCTTC.